The 8 T cell receptor beta chains listed next were all sequenced from one sample in a study of naive and memory T cell subsets. Ligated cDNA underwent four rounds of PCR with nested alpha and beta constant region primers and SP2. TCRdb re-analysed the 5' RACE reads in MiXCR, keeping a single row per CDR3 protein. Among about 59,000 distinct CDR3 sequences listed, 8% to 9% were seen once. The library had UMIs added by 3' ligation of an oligonucleotide to TCR cDNA. The source of these receptors is a female donor in good health.

This clonotype has ten or more counts. The chain has TRBV5-1 and TRBJ1-1; no definite D call. Germline V gives CDR1 SGHRS, CDR2 YFSETQ. There are 14 residues in the CDR3. Trimming cost V 1 base and J 3 bases, with 10 bases left between them. Here the CDR3 reads CASSLLLEDTEAFF. CDR3 coding DNA: TGCGCCAGCAGCTTGTTATTAGAAGACACTGAAGCTTTCTTT.

Points on this clonotype: Mismatch with germline at one junction end may stem from a read error. The chain recombines TRBV19 with TRBJ2-1, with 9 positions matching TRBD2. Looked up from germline, CDR1 is LNHDA and CDR2 is SQIVND (reference sequence). CDR3 size: 17 residues. CDR3 sequence reads: CASSLSGGNIPYDEQFF. Written as DNA, the CDR3 is TGTGCCAGTAGCCTTAGCGGGGGAAATATTCCCTACGATGAGCAGTTCTTC.

This chain links TRBV5-1 with TRBJ2-1; 8 nucleotides line up with TRBD2. This CDR3 region has 16 residues. The V segment lost 0 bases and the J segment 2 bases; nucleotides outside the gene matches: 4. Germline V gives CDR1 SGHRS, CDR2 YFSETQ. The CDR3, as DNA: TGCGCCAGCAGCTTGGCGGCGGGAGGTGCCTACAATGAGCAGTTCTTC. Its translation is CASSLAAGGAYNEQFF.

This sequence joins TRBV11-2 and TRBJ2-5; 8 nucleotides match TRBD1. The CDR3 covers 15 residues. Germline values: CDR1 SGHAT, CDR2 FQNNGV. The V and J ends lost 6 bases and 6 bases, in that order; junction bases with no gene match: 12. CDR3 DNA sequence: TGTGCCAGCAGTTCGCAGGGGGCCGGGGGAAAGACCCAGTACTTC. Its translation is CASSSQGAGGKTQYF. Supplemented by reference TRBV11-2 and TRBJ2-5, the full variable domain reads EAGVAQSPRYKIIEKRQSVAFWCNPISGHATLYWYQQILGQGPKLLIQFQNNGVVDDSQLPKDRFSAERLKGVDSTLKIQPAKLEDSAVYLCASSSQGAGGKTQYFGPGTRLLVL.

This clonotype appeared a few times. The chain uses TRBV12-3 or TRBV12-4 and TRBJ1-2, with TRBD1 matching 7 bases. The CDR3 is 15 residues long. The V segment lost 2 bases and the J segment 1 base; nucleotides outside the gene matches: 4. The CDR3 loop is CASSLTTGVNYGYTF. CDR3 bases: TGTGCCAGCAGTTTAACCACAGGGGTTAACTATGGCTACACCTTC.

This clonotype occurred many times. V and J are TRBV12-3 or TRBV12-4 and TRBJ2-2, with 9 bases matching TRBD1. Unmatched junction bases numbered 11, after V lost 7 bases and J lost 5 bases. This CDR3 has 16 amino acids. CDR3 DNA sequence: TGTGCCAGCACTGACCCCGGGACAGGGCGTACCGGGGAGCTGTTTTTT. As protein: CASTDPGTGRTGELFF.

This clonotype came up a few times. The chain employs TRBV29-1 and TRBJ2-3; 9 bases agree with TRBD1. In germline, CDR1 is SQVTM, CDR2 ANQGSEA. The CDR3 sequence is 16 residues long. V lost 1 base and J lost 0; bases outside the gene matches: 5. The chain's CDR3 is CSVEGTGVSSTDTQYF. In DNA form, the CDR3 reads TGCAGCGTTGAAGGGACAGGGGTTTCGAGCACAGATACGCAGTATTTT.

The DNA for the CDR3 is TGCAGTGCCATGAATTCGGGATCTGGAAACACCATATATTTT. Its protein is CSAMNSGSGNTIYF. The V call is TRBV20-1, the J call TRBJ1-3; no definite D call. CDR1 DFQATT and CDR2 SNEGSKA come from the germline V gene (reference sequence). The V end was cut by 6 bases, the J end by 1 base, with 13 bases between. There are 14 residues in the CDR3.